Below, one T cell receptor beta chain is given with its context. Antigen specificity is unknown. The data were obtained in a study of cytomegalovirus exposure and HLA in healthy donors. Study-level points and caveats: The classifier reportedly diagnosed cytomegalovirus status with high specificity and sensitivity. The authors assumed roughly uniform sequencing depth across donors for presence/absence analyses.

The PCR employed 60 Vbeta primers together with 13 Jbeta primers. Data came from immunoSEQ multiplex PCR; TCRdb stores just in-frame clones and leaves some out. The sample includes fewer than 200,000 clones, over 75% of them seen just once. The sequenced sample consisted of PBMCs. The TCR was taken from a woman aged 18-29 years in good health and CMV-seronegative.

DNA of the CDR3: TGCGCCAGCAGCCGGGGGACCACGATAGCGGGAGTCGAGACCCAGTACTTC. Translation gives CASSRGTTIAGVETQYF. The chain employs TRBV4-1 and TRBJ2-5, with TRBD2 identical over 9 bases. CDR3 size: 17 residues. With V trimmed by 4 bases and J by 5 bases, 14 bases remained unmatched. Germline CDR1 is MGHRA and CDR2 is YSYEKL.